These 12 T cell receptor beta chains were sequenced from one sample in a study of blood T cell repertoires in COVID-19. Here immunoSEQ multiplex PCR was the method, and the copy in TCRdb shows in-frame clones only, minus some. The profile covers some 200,000 clones, with more than 80% appearing a single time and over 6.5% taken by the ten largest. The sequenced sample was peripheral blood. The receptors originated from a woman older than 75 with COVID-19, enrolled during active disease.

The chain uses TRBV6-5 and TRBJ1-2; TRBD1 aligns across 9 bases. Unmatched junction bases numbered 7, after V lost 7 bases and J lost 4 bases. Germline lookup yields CDR1 MNHEY and CDR2 SVGAGI. CDR3 length equals 14 residues. The DNA for the CDR3 is TGTGCCAGCATCGGGACAGGGCCCTCCTATGGCTACACCTTC. The encoded protein is CASIGTGPSYGYTF.

The V gene is TRBV3-1 (or the pseudogene TRBV3-2), the J gene TRBJ1-3, with 9 bases aligning to TRBD1. Germline assignment: CDR1 LGHDT and CDR2 YNNKEL (reference sequence). This CDR3 has 16 residues. V dropped 3 bases and J dropped 7; count of bases not matched to a gene: 10. CDR3 amino acids: CASSQRHSTGGNTIYF. CDR3 nucleotides: TGTGCCAGCAGCCAGAGGCACTCGACAGGGGGGAACACCATATATTTT.

Only one count was recorded for this clone. The chain links TRBV19 to TRBJ2-7; D not certain. From germline, CDR1 is LNHDA and CDR2 SQIVND (reference sequence). The CDR3 runs to 14 residues. V shed 4 bases and J shed 4 bases, with 14 bases lying between them. CDR3 sequence reads: CASSNDTDDYEQYF. In DNA, the CDR3 is TGTGCCAGTAGTAACGACACAGACGATTACGAGCAGTACTTC.

This sequence joins TRBV5-1 and TRBJ2-1; TRBD1 might be the D (5 bases). V lost 3 bases and J lost 0, with 10 bases in between. The germline CDR1 and CDR2 sequences are SGHRS and YFSETQ. The CDR3 sequence is 15 residues long. The CDR3 DNA sequence: TGCGCCAGCAGCTCGACAGTTAGCTCCTACAATGAGCAGTTCTTC. Its translation is CASSSTVSSYNEQFF.

J is TRBJ1-2 and V is TRBV7-9; possible D gene TRBD1, 6 bases. The length of the CDR3 is 16 residues. The V gene's germline CDR1 is SEHNR and CDR2 FQNEAQ (reference sequence). Trimming shortened V by 2 bases and J by 6 bases, and 19 bases separated the two germline ends. The CDR3, as DNA: TGTGCCAGCAGCTTAAGGTCCTGGGCAGGGGATGATGGCTACACCTTC. Protein sequence: CASSLRSWAGDDGYTF.

The gene calls are TRBV7-2 and TRBJ2-3, with 12 bases matching TRBD2. The germline gives CDR1 SGHTA, CDR2 FQGNSA. The CDR3 loop spans 17 amino acids. The V and J ends lost 3 bases and 3 bases, in that order; junction bases with no gene match: 7. CDR3: CASSFASGRAGTDTQYF. DNA for the CDR3: TGTGCCAGCAGCTTCGCTAGCGGGAGGGCCGGGACAGATACGCAGTATTTT. The full variable domain, rest sourced from reference TRBV7-2 and TRBJ2-3, is GAGVSQSPSNKVTEKGKDVELRCDPISGHTALYWYRQSLGQGLEFLIYFQGNSAPDKSGLPSDRFSAERTGGSVSTLTIQRTQQEDSAVYLCASSFASGRAGTDTQYFGPGTRLTVL.

This clone has ten or more counts. V is TRBV14 and J is TRBJ1-3; D gene uncertain. This CDR3 has 12 amino acids. V was cut by 1 base and J by 4 bases, with 2 bases left in between. Germline V gene lookup returns CDR1 SGHDN and CDR2 FVKESK. This CDR3 is CASSQVGNTIYF. DNA of the CDR3: TGTGCCAGCAGCCAAGTAGGAAACACCATATATTTT.

The gene calls are TRBV2 and TRBJ1-1; 9 bases agree with TRBD1. Unmatched junction bases numbered 6, after V lost 6 bases and J lost 4 bases. The CDR3 has 14 residues. Germline loops: CDR1 SNHLY, CDR2 FYNNEI. CDR3 region: CASSQRQGGTEAFF. In DNA, the CDR3 is TGTGCCAGCAGCCAGAGACAGGGGGGCACTGAAGCTTTCTTT.

This clone occurred once. V and J are TRBV9 and TRBJ2-6; D unclear. Germline V gene lookup returns CDR1 SGDLS and CDR2 YYNGEE. The CDR3 contains 15 residues. The ends were cut back, 0 bases at V and 7 bases at J, with 11 bases in the middle. The CDR3 DNA is TGTGCCAGCAGCGTAGACCTAAGCTTCGCCAACGTCCTGACTTTC. It translates to CASSVDLSFANVLTF.

This clone was seen a handful of times. The genes are TRBV2 and TRBJ1-2; D is possibly TRBD1 (5 bases). This CDR3 has 14 amino acids. The V end was cut by 9 bases, the J end by 2 bases, with 16 bases between. In germline, CDR1 is SNHLY, CDR2 FYNNEI. The CDR3 nucleotides are TGTGCCAGTAACCTGATGACAGTGAACTATGGCTACACCTTC. Encoded protein: CASNLMTVNYGYTF.

The genes are TRBV18 and TRBJ1-5; D is undetermined. From germline, CDR1 is KGHSH and CDR2 LQKENI. The ends were cut back, 2 bases at V and 7 bases at J, with 15 bases in the middle. The CDR3 runs to 15 residues. CDR3 coding DNA: TGTGCCAGCTCACCATCACGAGGGCCGGGCCAGCCCCAGCATTTT. Encoded protein: CASSPSRGPGQPQHF.

The chain couples TRBV5-1 to TRBJ1-1; a possible D gene is TRBD1 (5 bases). The CDR3 spans 15 residues. CDR1 is SGHRS and CDR2 is YFSETQ in the germline V gene. Trimming cost V 2 bases and J 1 base, with 12 bases left between them. CDR3 residues: CASSFGGVGNTEAFF. CDR3 nucleotides: TGCGCCAGCAGCTTCGGAGGGGTGGGGAACACTGAAGCTTTCTTT.